This T cell receptor beta chain was recovered during a study of blood T cell repertoires in COVID-19. Study-level background: Spain, Italy and the United States supplied samples that represented acute and convalescent COVID-19. The analysed material was cDNA or gDNA that came from T cells, B-cell-depleted T cells, or PBMCs.

In the original workflow: Researchers report that nucleated cell counts were estimated from reference gene primer amplification. The table came from immunoSEQ multiplex PCR; TCRdb's copy has only in-frame clones and leaves some out. D and trimming come from the DNA, and the V and J calls and clone size come from that table. The sample carries fewer than 150,000 clones, 84% recorded once. In germline, CDR1 is MGHRA, CDR2 YSYEKL. V dropped 1 base and J dropped 1 base, with 4 bases sitting between them. The length of the CDR3 is 13 residues. This TCR was recovered from a human donor in a cohort sampled during active COVID-19. Sequencing was performed on peripheral blood. The gene calls are TRBV4-1 and TRBJ2-5, with unresolved D. The DNA for the CDR3 is TGCGCCAGCAGCCAAGGGCCCCAAGAGACCCAGTACTTC. Its translation: CASSQGPQETQYF.